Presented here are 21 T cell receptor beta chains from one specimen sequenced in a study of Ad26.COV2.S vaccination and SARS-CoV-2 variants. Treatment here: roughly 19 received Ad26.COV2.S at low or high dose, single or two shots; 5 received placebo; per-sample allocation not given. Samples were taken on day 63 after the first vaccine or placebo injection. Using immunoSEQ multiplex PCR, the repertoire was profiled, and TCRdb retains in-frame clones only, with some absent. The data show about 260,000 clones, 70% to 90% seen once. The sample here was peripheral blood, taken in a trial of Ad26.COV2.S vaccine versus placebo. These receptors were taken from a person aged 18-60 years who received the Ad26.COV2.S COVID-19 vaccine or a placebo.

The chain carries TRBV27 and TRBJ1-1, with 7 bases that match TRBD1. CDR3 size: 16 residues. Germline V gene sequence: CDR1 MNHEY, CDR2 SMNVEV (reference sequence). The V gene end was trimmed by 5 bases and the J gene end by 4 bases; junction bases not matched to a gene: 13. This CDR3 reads CASSIRQGGGGTEAFF. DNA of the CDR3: TGTGCCAGCAGTATACGCCAGGGGGGGGGCGGCACTGAAGCTTTCTTT.

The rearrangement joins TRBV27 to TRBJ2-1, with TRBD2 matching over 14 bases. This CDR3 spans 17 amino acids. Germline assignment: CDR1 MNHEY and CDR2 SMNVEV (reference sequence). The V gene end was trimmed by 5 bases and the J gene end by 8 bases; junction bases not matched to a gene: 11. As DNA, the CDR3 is TGTGCCAGCAGTCAAATTCGACTAGCGGGGGGGCCGGATGAGCAGTTCTTC. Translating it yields CASSQIRLAGGPDEQFF.

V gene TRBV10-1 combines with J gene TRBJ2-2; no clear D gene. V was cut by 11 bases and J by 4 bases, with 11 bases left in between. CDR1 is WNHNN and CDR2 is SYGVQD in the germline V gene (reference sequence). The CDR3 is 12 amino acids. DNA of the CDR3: TGCGCCCTAAGACCCTGCACCGGGGAGCTGTTTTTT. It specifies CALRPCTGELFF.

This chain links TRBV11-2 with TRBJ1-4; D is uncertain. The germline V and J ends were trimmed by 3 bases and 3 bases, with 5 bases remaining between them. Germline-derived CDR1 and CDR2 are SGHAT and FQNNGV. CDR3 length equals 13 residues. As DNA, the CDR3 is TGTGCCAGCAGCTTGGGTTCTAATGAAAAACTGTTTTTT. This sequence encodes CASSLGSNEKLFF.

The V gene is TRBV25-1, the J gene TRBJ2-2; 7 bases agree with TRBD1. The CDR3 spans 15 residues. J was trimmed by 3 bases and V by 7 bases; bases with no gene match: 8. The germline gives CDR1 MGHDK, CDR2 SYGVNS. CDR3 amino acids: CASMTGSADTGELFF. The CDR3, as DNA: TGTGCCAGCATGACAGGGAGTGCGGACACCGGGGAGCTGTTTTTT.

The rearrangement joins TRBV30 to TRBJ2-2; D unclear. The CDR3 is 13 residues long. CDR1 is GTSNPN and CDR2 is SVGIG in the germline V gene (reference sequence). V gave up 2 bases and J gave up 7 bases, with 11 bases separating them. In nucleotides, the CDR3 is TGTGCCTGGAGTCGAGAGACCCGCGGGGAGCTGTTTTTT. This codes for CAWSRETRGELFF.

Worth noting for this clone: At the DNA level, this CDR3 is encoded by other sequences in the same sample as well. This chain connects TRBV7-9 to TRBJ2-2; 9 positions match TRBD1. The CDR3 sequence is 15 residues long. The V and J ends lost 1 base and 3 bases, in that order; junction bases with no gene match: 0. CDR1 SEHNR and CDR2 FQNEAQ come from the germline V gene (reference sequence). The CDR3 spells CASSLGDRDTGELFF. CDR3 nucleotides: TGTGCCAGCAGCTTAGGGGACAGGGACACCGGGGAGCTGTTTTTT. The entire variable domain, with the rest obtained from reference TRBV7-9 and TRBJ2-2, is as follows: DTGVSQNPRHKITKRGQNVTFRCDPISEHNRLYWYRQTLGQGPEFLTYFQNEAQLEKSRLLSDRFSAERPKGSFSTLEIQRTEQGDSAMYLCASSLGDRDTGELFFGEGSRLTVL.

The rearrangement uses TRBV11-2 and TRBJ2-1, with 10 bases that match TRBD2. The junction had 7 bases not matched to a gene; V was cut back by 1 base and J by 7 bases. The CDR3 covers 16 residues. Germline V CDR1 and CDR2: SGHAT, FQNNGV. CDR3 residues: CASSLALAGAGNEQFF. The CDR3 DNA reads TGTGCCAGCAGCTTAGCTCTAGCGGGAGCCGGGAATGAGCAGTTCTTC.

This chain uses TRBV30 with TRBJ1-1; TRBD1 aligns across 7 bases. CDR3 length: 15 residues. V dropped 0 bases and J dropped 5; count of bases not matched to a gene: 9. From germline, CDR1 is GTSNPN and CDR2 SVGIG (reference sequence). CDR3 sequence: CAWSVPGGLYTEAFF. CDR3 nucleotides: TGTGCCTGGAGTGTACCAGGGGGATTGTATACTGAAGCTTTCTTT. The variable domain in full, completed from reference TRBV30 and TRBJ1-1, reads SQTIHQWPATLVQPVGSPLSLECTVEGTSNPNLYWYRQAAGRGLQLLFYSVGIGQISSEVPQNLSASRPQDRQFILSSKKLLLSDSGFYLCAWSVPGGLYTEAFFGQGTRLTVV.

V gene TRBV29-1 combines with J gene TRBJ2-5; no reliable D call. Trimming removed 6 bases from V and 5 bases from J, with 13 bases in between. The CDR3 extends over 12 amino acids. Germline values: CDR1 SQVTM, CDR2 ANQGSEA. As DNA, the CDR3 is TGCAGCGTCCTAGGGTTTGCGGAGACCCAGTACTTC. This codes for CSVLGFAETQYF.

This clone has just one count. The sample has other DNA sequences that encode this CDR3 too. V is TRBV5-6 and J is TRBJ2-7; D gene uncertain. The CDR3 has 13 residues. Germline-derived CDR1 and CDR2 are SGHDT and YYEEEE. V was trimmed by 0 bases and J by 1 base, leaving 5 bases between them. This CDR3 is CASSLGQSYEQYF. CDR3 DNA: TGTGCCAGCAGCTTGGGTCAATCCTACGAGCAGTACTTC.

CDR3 in amino acids: CASSPGGGRDTGELFF. The DNA for the CDR3 is TGCGCCAGCAGCCCTGGGGGGGGGCGCGACACCGGGGAGCTGTTTTTT. The V and J genes are TRBV4-3 and TRBJ2-2; D might be TRBD2 (7 bases). In germline, CDR1 is LGHNA, CDR2 YSLEER. The CDR3 totals 16 residues. The ends were cut back, 4 bases at V and 3 bases at J, with 15 bases in the middle.

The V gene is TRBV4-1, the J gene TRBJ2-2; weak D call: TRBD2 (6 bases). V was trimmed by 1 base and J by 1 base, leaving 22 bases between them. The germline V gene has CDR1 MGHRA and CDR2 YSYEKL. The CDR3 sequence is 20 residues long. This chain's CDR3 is CASSQGRRGASKLNTGELFF. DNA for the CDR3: TGCGCCAGCAGCCAAGGAAGACGCGGGGCTAGCAAATTGAACACCGGGGAGCTGTTTTTT.

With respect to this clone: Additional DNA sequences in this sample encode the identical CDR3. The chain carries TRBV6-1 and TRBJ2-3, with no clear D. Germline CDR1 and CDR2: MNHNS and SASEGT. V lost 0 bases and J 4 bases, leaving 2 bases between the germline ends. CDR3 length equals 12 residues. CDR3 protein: CASSEAPDTQYF. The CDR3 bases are TGTGCCAGCAGTGAAGCCCCAGATACGCAGTATTTT.

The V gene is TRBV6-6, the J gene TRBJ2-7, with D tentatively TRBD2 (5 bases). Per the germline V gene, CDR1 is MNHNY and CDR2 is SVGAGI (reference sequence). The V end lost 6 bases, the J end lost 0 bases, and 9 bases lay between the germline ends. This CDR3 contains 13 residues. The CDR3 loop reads CASRRESSYEQYV. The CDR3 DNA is TGTGCCAGCAGAAGGGAGAGCTCCTACGAGCAGTACGTC.

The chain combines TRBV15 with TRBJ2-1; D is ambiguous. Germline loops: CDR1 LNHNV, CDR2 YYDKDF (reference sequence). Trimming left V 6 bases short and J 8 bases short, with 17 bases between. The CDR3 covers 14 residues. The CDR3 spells CATRGEPRSHEQFF. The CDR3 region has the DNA TGTGCCACCAGAGGAGAACCCCGTTCACATGAGCAGTTCTTC.

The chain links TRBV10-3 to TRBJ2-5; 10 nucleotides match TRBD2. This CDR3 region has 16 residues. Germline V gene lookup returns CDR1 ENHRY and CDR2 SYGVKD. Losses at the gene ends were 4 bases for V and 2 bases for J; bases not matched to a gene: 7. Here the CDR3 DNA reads TGTGCCATCAGTGCTAGTACTAGCGGGGCACAAGAGACCCAGTACTTC. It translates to CAISASTSGAQETQYF.

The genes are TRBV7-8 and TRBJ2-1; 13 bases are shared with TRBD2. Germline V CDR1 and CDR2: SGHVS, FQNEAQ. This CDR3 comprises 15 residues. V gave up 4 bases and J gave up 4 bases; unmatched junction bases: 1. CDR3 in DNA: TGTGCCAGCAGCTCGACTAGCGGGGGGTACAATGAGCAGTTCTTC. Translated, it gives CASSSTSGGYNEQFF.

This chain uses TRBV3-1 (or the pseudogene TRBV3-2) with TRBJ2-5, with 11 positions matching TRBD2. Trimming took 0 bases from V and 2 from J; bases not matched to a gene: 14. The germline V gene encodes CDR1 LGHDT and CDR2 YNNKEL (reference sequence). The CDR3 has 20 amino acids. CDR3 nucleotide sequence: TGTGCCAGCAGCCAAGATTTTGGGGCTAGCGGGGGGCATATACAAGAGACCCAGTACTTC. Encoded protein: CASSQDFGASGGHIQETQYF.

The CDR3 DNA reads as TGTGCCTGGAGTGTAGCAGTGAACACTGAAGCTTTCTTT. Translating gives CAWSVAVNTEAFF. V gene TRBV30 combines with J gene TRBJ1-1; no firm D call. The V gene's germline CDR1 is GTSNPN and CDR2 SVGIG (reference sequence). The CDR3 extends over 13 amino acids. V lost 0 bases, J lost 0 bases, and 5 bases lay in between.

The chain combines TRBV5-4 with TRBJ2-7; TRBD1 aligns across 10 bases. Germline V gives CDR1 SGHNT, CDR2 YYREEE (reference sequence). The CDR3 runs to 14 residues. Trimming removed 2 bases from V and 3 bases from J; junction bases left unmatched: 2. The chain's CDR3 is CASSLRTGGYEQYF. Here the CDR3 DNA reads TGTGCCAGCAGCTTACGGACAGGGGGCTACGAGCAGTACTTC.